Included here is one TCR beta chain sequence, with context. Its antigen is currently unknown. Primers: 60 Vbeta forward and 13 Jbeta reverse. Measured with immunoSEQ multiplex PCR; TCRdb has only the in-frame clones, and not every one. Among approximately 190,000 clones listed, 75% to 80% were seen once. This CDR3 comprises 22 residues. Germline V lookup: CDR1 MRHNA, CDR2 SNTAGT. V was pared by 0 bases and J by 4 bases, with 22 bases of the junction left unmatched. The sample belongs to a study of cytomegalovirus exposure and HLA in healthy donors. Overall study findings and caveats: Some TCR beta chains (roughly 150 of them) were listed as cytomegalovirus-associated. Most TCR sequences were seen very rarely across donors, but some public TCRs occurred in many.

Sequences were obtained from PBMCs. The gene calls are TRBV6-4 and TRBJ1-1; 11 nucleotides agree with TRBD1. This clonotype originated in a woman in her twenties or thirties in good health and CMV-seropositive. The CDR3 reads CASSDSGKGGLGTGGGGTEAFF. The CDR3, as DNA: TGTGCCAGCAGTGACTCTGGGAAAGGAGGATTGGGGACAGGGGGTGGAGGCACTGAAGCTTTCTTT.